The present entry profiles one T cell receptor (beta chain) with its context. The sample belongs to a study of PD-1 blockade in mismatch repair-deficient tumors. All patients were mismatch repair deficient, assessed by either PCR or immunohistochemistry. Using immunoSEQ multiplex PCR, the repertoire was profiled, and TCRdb retains in-frame clones only, with some absent. The sample has over 100,000 clones; 70% to 80% are singletons. The CDR3 runs 14 residues. V was clipped by 6 bases and J by 3 bases, with 15 bases between them. CDR1 SGHAT and CDR2 FQDESV come from the germline V gene (reference sequence).

The receptor was derived from an adult with mismatch repair-deficient cancer. The sequences come from peripheral blood, collected around 60 weeks after starting pembrolizumab. V is TRBV11-1 and J is TRBJ2-7; D might be TRBD1 (6 bases). The CDR3: CASSGAGAIYEQYF. CDR3 coding DNA: TGTGCCAGCAGTGGAGCAGGGGCCATCTACGAGCAGTACTTC.